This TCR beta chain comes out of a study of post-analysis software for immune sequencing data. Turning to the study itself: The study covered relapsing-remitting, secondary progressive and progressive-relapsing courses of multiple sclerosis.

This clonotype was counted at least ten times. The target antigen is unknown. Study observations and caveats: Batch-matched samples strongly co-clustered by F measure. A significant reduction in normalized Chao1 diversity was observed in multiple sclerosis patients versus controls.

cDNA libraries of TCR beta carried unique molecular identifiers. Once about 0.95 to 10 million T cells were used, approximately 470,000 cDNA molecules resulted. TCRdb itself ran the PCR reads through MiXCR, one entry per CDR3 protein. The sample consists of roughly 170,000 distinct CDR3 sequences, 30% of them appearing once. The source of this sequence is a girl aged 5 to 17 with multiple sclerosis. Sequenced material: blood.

This chain's CDR3 is CSAMKPSGRASGANVLTF. The CDR3 nucleotides read TGCAGTGCCATGAAACCCAGCGGGAGGGCCTCTGGGGCCAACGTCCTGACTTTC. The V and J genes are TRBV20-1 and TRBJ2-6; 10 bases are a match to TRBD2. Germline lookup yields CDR1 DFQATT and CDR2 SNEGSKA (reference sequence). This CDR3 is 18 amino acids long. The V gene end was trimmed by 6 bases and the J gene end by 0 bases; junction bases not matched to a gene: 11.